This T cell receptor (beta chain) appears in the sequencing data of a study of graft-versus-host responses after intestinal transplantation. Looking at the study overall: All recipients were given anti-thymocyte globulin induction, and tacrolimus and steroids were then administered for three to four years. Overall study findings and caveats: Peak circulating GvH clone levels were associated with early post-transplant HvG declines.

TCRdb's copy holds only in-frame clones and misses some; the assay was immunoSEQ multiplex PCR. The sample holds 60,000 to 65,000 clones; 85% to 95% are singletons and the top ten take 1.7%. This clone was picked up one time. Its antigen is currently unknown. V was trimmed by 4 bases and J by 7 bases, leaving 18 bases between them. The germline V gene encodes CDR1 SGHTS and CDR2 YDEGEE. CDR3 size: 15 residues. The receptor was derived from a human donor who was the organ donor for an intestinal transplant. V gene TRBV5-8 combines with J gene TRBJ2-1, with D maybe TRBD2 (5 bases). The specimen comprised unstimulated CD8+ T cells sorted from spleen or lymph node cells, sampled before transplant. This CDR3 reads CASSPRTAYWNEQFF. The CDR3 DNA is TGTGCCAGCAGCCCAAGGACTGCCTACTGGAATGAGCAGTTCTTC.